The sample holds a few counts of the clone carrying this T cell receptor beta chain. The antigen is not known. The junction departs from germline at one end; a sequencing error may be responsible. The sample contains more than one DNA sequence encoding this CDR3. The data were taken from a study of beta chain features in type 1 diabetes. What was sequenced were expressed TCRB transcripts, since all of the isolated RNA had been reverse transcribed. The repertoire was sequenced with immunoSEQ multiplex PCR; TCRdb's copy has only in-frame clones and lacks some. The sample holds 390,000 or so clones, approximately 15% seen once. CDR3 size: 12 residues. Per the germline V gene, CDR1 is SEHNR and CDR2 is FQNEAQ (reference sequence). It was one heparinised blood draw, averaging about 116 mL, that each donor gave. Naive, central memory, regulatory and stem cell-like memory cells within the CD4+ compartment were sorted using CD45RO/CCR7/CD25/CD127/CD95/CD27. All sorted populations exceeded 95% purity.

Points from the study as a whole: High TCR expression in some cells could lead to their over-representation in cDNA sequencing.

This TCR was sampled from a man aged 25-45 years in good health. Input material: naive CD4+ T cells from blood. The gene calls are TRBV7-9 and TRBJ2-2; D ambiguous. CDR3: CASNLNTGELFF. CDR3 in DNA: TGTGCGAGCAACCTAAACACCGGGGAGCTGTTTTTT.